Listed below are T cell receptor beta chains from one sample, sequenced in a study of blood T cell repertoires in COVID-19. TCRdb's copy holds only in-frame clones and misses some; the assay was immunoSEQ multiplex PCR. This sample has 40,000 to 50,000 clones; about 88% occur once, and the top ten carry more than 5%. The specimen was peripheral blood. These TCRs come from a man aged 35 to 55 with active COVID-19. Both conserved end residues are part of each CDR3. D genes are given only for firm matches. Size is omitted from some rows. Given values are once, few, many or a class for expanded clones.

TRBJ2-1 TRBV6-5 - - TGTGCCAGCCTTAGAGGGGGAAGCAATGAGCAGTTCTTC CASLRGGSNEQFF
TRBJ2-3 TRBV20-1 - - TGCAGTGCTCAGACTGGGGATACGCAGTATTTT CSAQTGDTQYF
TRBJ2-7 TRBV11-2 TRBD1 - TGTGCCAGCAGCCTAACCCGGGACAGGGTCCCCGAGCAGTACTTC CASSLTRDRVPEQYF
TRBJ2-7 TRBV7-9 - - TGTGCCAGCAGCTTAGGGGGGCCGGGAGGTTACGAGCAGTACTTC CASSLGGPGGYEQYF
TRBJ2-3 TRBV3-1/TRBV3-2 - - TGTGCCAGCAGCCCTACTACAGATACGCAGTATTTT CASSPTTDTQYF
TRBJ2-7 TRBV28 TRBD2 - TGTGCCAGCAGTTTGTGGCTAGCGGGAGGCTCTGTCTTACTGTACTTC CASSLWLAGGSVLLYF
TRBJ1-4 TRBV7-9 TRBD1 - TGTGCCAGCAGCACCAGGGGGCAGACTAATGAAAAACTGTTTTTT CASSTRGQTNEKLFF
TRBJ1-2 TRBV5-1 TRBD1 - TGCGCCAGCAGCTCACAGGGGAGAGGAAACTATGGCTACACCTTC CASSSQGRGNYGYTF
TRBJ2-2 TRBV19 TRBD1 - TGTGCCAGCTGGGGACAGGGAGCCACCGGGGAGCTGTTTTTT CASWGQGATGELFF
TRBJ1-2 TRBV27 TRBD1 - TGTGCCAGCAGTCCTATAAGCCGACAGGGGCTTAACTATGGCTACACCTTC CASSPISRQGLNYGYTF
TRBJ2-7 TRBV4-1 - - TGCGCCAGCAGCCAAGACGACAGGACCTCCTACGAGCAGTACTTC CASSQDDRTSYEQYF
TRBJ2-3 TRBV4-1 TRBD2 - TGCGCCAGCAGCCTTTCCGGGACTAGCGGGAGGGCCGGAGCAGATACGCAGTATTTT CASSLSGTSGRAGADTQYF
TRBJ2-7 TRBV18 - - TGTGCCAGCTCACCACTGGGAGCGGCCTACGAGCAGTACTTC CASSPLGAAYEQYF
TRBJ1-1 TRBV5-5 - - TGTGCCAGCAGCTTGGCCCCTCCAGGGAACACTGAAGCTTTCTTT CASSLAPPGNTEAFF
TRBJ1-2 TRBV2 - - TGTGCCAGCAGTGAAGGGGGAGGCGGCTACACCTTC CASSEGGGGYTF
TRBJ2-3 TRBV6-5 TRBD2 - TGTGCCAGCAGTTATCGCAACGGACTAGCAGATACGCAGTATTTT CASSYRNGLADTQYF
TRBJ1-5 TRBV19 TRBD1 - TGTGCCGCCCACGCACAGGGGAACGGTCAGCCCCAGCATTTT CAAHAQGNGQPQHF
TRBJ2-7 TRBV7-8 TRBD1 - TGTGCCAGCAGCTCGGAGGGACAGGGATACGAGCAGTACTTC CASSSEGQGYEQYF
TRBJ2-3 TRBV3-1/TRBV3-2 TRBD1 - TGTGCCAGCAGCCAGGGCAGGGGGCTGTGGTATTTT CASSQGRGLWYF
TRBJ2-2 TRBV5-1 - - TGCGCCAGCAGTTCGGGAGACCCTAACACCGGGGAGCTGTTTTTT CASSSGDPNTGELFF
TRBJ2-3 TRBV3-1/TRBV3-2 - - TGTGCCAGCAGCGACACCCTTGCAGATACGCAGTATTTT CASSDTLADTQYF
TRBJ2-7 TRBV30 - once TGTGCCTGGAGTGTCAGGGGTTCTCGCGAGCAGTACTTC CAWSVRGSREQYF
TRBJ1-3 TRBV4-1 - few TGCGCCAGCAGCCAACGGGGAAACACCATATATTTT CASSQRGNTIYF
TRBJ2-1 TRBV7-7 TRBD2 - TGTGCTAGCAGCTTGACTAGCGGGTCATTAAATGAGCAGTTCTTC CASSLTSGSLNEQFF
TRBJ2-1 TRBV7-9 - - TGTGCCAGCTCCCCTAGGCGGGACTCCTACAATGAGCAGTTCTTC CASSPRRDSYNEQFF